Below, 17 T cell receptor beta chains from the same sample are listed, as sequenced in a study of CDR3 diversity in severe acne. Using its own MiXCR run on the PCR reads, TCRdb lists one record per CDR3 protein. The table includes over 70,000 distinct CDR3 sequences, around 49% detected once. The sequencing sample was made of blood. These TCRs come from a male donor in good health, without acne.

The CDR3 DNA reads as TGTGCCAGCAGGCGGGGGACAGGGTCCTGGGAGCAGTACTTC. Protein product: CASRRGTGSWEQYF. This rearrangement joins TRBV7-9 to TRBJ2-7, with 9 bases fitting TRBD1. This CDR3 region has 14 residues. Unmatched junction bases numbered 10, after V lost 6 bases and J lost 7 bases. Germline-derived CDR1 and CDR2 are SEHNR and FQNEAQ (reference sequence).

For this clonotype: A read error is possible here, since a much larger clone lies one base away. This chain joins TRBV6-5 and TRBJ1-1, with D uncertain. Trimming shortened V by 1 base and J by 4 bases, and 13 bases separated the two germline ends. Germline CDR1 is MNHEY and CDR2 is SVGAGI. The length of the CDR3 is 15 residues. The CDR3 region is CASSYWPAKSTEAFF. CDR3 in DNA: TGTGCCAGCAGTTACTGGCCAGCGAAGAGCACTGAAGCTTTCTTT.

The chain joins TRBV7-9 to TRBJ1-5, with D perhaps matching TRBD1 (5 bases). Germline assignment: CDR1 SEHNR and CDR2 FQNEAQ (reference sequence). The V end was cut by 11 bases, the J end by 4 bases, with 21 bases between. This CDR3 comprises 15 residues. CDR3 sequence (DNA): TGTGCCGGTAGTTTAGATGGCAGGGCGAATCAGCCCCAGCATTTT. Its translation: CAGSLDGRANQPQHF.

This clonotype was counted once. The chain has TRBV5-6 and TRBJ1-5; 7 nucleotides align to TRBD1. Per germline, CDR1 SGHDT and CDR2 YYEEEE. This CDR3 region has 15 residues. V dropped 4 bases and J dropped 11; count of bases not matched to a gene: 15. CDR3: CASSTGTASRETQHF. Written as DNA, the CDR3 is TGTGCCAGCAGCACCGGGACAGCCTCCAGGGAGACCCAGCATTTT.

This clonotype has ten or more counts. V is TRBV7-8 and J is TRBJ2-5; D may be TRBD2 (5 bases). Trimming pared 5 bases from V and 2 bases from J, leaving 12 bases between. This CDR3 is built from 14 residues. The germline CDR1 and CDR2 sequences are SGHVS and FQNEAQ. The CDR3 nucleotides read TGTGCCAGCAGCCCCACGAGGGTACAAGAGACCCAGTACTTC. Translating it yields CASSPTRVQETQYF.

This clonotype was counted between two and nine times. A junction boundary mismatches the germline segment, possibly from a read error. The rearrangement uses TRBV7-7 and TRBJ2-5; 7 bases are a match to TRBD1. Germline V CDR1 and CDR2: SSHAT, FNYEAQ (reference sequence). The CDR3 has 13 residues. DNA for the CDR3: TGTGCTAGCAGCACCACAGGGGACCCACCCCAGTACTTC. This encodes CASSTTGDPPQYF.

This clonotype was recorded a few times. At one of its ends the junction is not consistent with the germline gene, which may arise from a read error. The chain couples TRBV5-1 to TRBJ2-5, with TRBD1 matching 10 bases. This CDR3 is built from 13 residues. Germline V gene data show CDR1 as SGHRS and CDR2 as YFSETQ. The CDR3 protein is CASRDRGKETQYF. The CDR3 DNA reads TGTGCCAGCCGGGACAGGGGAAAAGAGACCCAGTACTTC.

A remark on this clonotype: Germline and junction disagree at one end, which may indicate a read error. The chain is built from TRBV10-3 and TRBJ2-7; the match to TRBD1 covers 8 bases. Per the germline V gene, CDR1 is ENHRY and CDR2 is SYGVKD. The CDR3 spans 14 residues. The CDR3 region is CASSYSGQAYKQYF. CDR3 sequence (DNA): TGTGCCAGCAGTTACTCGGGACAGGCCTACAAGCAGTACTTC.

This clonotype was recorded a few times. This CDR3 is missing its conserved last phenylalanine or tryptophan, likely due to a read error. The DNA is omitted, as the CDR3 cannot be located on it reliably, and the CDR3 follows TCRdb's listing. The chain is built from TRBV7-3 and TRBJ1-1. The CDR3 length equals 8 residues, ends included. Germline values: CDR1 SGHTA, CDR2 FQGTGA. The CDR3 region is CASSLTAL.

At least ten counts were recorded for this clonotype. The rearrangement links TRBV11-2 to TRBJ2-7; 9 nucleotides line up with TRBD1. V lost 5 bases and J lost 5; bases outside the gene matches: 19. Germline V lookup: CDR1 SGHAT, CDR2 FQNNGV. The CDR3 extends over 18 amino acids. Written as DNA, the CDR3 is TGTGCCAGCAGCCTCACCCCACGGGACAGGGTTATTAGGAACGAGCAGTACTTC. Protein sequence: CASSLTPRDRVIRNEQYF.

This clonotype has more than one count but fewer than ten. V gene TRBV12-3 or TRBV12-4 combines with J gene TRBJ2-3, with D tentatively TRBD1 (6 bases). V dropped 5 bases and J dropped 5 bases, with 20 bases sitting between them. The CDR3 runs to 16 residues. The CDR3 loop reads CASSPRDPIGGDTQYF. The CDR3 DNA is TGTGCCAGCAGTCCCCGGGACCCTATAGGGGGAGATACGCAGTATTTT.

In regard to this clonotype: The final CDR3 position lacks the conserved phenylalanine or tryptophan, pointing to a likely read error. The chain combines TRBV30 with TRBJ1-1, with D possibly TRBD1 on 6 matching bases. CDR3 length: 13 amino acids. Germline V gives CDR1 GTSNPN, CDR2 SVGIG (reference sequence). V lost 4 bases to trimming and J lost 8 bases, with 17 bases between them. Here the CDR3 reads CAWTKGGVREAFL. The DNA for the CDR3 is TGTGCCTGGACCAAGGGGGGGGTTCGCGAAGCTTTCCTT.

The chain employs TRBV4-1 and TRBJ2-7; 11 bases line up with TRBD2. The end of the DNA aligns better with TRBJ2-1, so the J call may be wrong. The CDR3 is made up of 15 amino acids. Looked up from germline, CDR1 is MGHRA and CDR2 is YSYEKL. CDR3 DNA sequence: TGCGCCAGCAGCCAACTAGCGGGAGGAGGCAATGAGCAGTTCTTC. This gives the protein CASSQLAGGGNEQFF.

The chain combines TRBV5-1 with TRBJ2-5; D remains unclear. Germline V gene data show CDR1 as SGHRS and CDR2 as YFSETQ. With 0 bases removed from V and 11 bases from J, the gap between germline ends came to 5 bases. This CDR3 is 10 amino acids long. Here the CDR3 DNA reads TGCGCCAGCAGCTTGGGGGCACAGTACTTC. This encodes CASSLGAQYF. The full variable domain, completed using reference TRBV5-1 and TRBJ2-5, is KAGVTQTPRYLIKTRGQQVTLSCSPISGHRSVSWYQQTPGQGLQFLFEYFSETQRNKGNFPGRFSGRQFSNSRSEMNVSTLELGDSALYLCASSLGAQYFGPGTRLLVL.

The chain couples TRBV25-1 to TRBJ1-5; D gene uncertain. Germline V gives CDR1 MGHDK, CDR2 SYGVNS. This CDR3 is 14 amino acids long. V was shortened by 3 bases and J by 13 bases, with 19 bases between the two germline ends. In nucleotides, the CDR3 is TGTGCCAGCAGTGAGGCAGGAGACATCAAGACGCAGCATTTT. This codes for CASSEAGDIKTQHF.

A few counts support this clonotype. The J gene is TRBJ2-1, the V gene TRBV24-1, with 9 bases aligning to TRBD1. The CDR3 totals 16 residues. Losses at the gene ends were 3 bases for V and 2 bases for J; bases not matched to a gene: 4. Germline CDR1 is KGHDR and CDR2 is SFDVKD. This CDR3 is CATSDRRDRAYNEQFF. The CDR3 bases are TGTGCCACCAGTGATCGCCGGGACAGGGCCTACAATGAGCAGTTCTTC.

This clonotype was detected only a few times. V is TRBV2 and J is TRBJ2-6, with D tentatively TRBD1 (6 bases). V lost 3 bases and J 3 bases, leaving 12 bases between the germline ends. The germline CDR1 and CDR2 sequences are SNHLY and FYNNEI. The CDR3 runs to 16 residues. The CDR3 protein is CASSEPWGLGANVLTF. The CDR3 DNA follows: TGTGCCAGCAGTGAGCCTTGGGGGCTTGGGGCCAACGTCCTGACTTTC.